This T cell receptor beta chain is from a study of blood T cell repertoires in COVID-19. Turning to the study itself: Samples of COVID-19 (acute and convalescent) were obtained from the United States, Italy and Spain. T cells, B-cell-depleted T cells, or PBMCs provided the cDNA or gDNA that served as material.

Germline assignment: CDR1 LGHNT and CDR2 FRNRAP. This CDR3 spans 13 amino acids. V gave up 4 bases and J gave up 4 bases; unmatched junction bases: 3. Seattle researchers signed up patients amid active infection and tracked them longitudinally. In the original processing: From reference gene primer amplification, estimates of nucleated cell counts were derived. Data came from immunoSEQ multiplex PCR; TCRdb stores just in-frame clones and leaves some out. That table gives V, J and clone size, and the DNA gave D and trimming. The sample carries 380,000 or so clones, about 86% recorded once. This sequence joins TRBV12-5 and TRBJ1-2, with 7 nucleotides matching TRBD1. This sequence originates from a woman aged 55-69 years with COVID-19, enrolled during active disease. The sample taken for sequencing was peripheral blood. DNA for the CDR3: TGTGCTAGTGGTTCTCAGGGGGGCTATGGCTACACCTTC. It encodes CASGSQGGYGYTF.